Listed below are T cell receptor beta chains from one sample, sequenced in a study of beta chain features in type 1 diabetes. The assay was immunoSEQ multiplex PCR, and TCRdb's table has in-frame clones only and misses some. The data contain some 900,000 clones, 17% of them singletons. The sequenced sample was naive CD4+ T cells from blood. The source is a woman under 30 in good health. The CDR3 runs from the conserved cysteine through the conserved F or W. Fields, in order: D gene, V gene, J gene, clone size, CDR3 protein, CDR3 DNA. A D gene is named only where the DNA matches it firmly. Only some rows state a clone size, as once, few, many or a class for expanded clones.

-	TRBV20-1	TRBJ1-3	few	CSGKSGNTIYF	TGCAGTGGCAAATCTGGAAACACCATATATTTT
-	TRBV5-1	TRBJ1-2	-	CASSTGQYGYTF	TGCGCCAGCAGCACCGGACAGTATGGCTACACCTTC
-	TRBV2	TRBJ1-5	-	CASSGVSGVGNQPQHF	TGTGCCAGCAGTGGGGTTTCTGGGGTTGGCAATCAGCCCCAGCATTTT
-	TRBV7-9	TRBJ2-1	-	CASSNRGNEQFF	TGTGCCAGCAGCAACCGGGGGAATGAGCAGTTCTTC
-	TRBV5-6	TRBJ2-1	-	CASSQMTSRKFF	TGTGCCAGCAGTCAAATGACTTCCCGGAAGTTCTTC
-	TRBV29-1	TRBJ2-3	-	CSAVQLSTDTQYF	TGCAGCGCCGTTCAACTTAGCACAGATACGCAGTATTTT
-	TRBV28	TRBJ2-3	-	CASSLPQGTDTQYF	TGTGCCAGCAGTTTACCGCAGGGCACAGATACGCAGTATTTT
-	TRBV7-9	TRBJ2-3	few	CASSQEKNSYTQYF	TGTGCCAGCAGCCAAGAAAAGAACTCTTATACGCAGTATTTT
-	TRBV27	TRBJ2-2	-	CASSFYVRGTGELFF	TGTGCCAGCAGTTTCTATGTTCGGGGCACCGGGGAGCTGTTTTTT
-	TRBV7-2	TRBJ2-3	-	CASSSLTSSDTQYF	TGTGCCAGCAGCTCGCTCACTAGCTCAGATACGCAGTATTTT
-	TRBV2	TRBJ1-1	-	CASRDLWGRAFF	TGTGCCAGCAGAGACCTGTGGGGTCGAGCTTTCTTT
-	TRBV18	TRBJ1-1	-	CASSPTSEGAGTEAFF	TGTGCCAGCTCACCAACCTCGGAGGGCGCGGGCACTGAAGCTTTCTTT
TRBD1	TRBV27	TRBJ1-2	-	CASSWDRGVSNYGYTF	TGTGCCAGCAGTTGGGACAGGGGAGTTTCTAACTATGGCTACACCTTC
TRBD1	TRBV10-3	TRBJ2-7	-	CAINRGQTYEQYF	TGTGCCATCAATCGGGGACAGACCTACGAGCAGTACTTC
-	TRBV19	TRBJ1-1	-	CASSIGREETEAFF	TGTGCCAGTAGTATTGGGCGGGAAGAGACTGAAGCTTTCTTT
-	TRBV28	TRBJ2-5	-	CASSFPPGGRRETQYF	TGTGCCAGCAGTTTCCCCCCGGGGGGCAGGCGGGAGACCCAGTACTTC
-	TRBV5-1	TRBJ2-5	-	CASSFLTKQETQYF	TGCGCCAGCAGCTTCCTAACCAAACAAGAGACCCAGTACTTC
TRBD1	TRBV4-3	TRBJ1-6	-	CASSDRDRLSPLHF	TGCGCCAGCAGCGACCGGGACAGACTTTCACCCCTCCACTTT
-	TRBV5-6	TRBJ1-1	-	CASSRGAEAFF	TGTGCCAGCAGCCGGGGCGCTGAAGCTTTCTTT
TRBD2	TRBV4-2	TRBJ2-3	-	CASSQGGGLATADTQYF	TGTGCCAGCAGCCAAGGGGGCGGACTAGCTACTGCAGATACGCAGTATTTT
TRBD2	TRBV5-1	TRBJ2-2	-	CASSLFGLAGRNTGELFF	TGCGCCAGCAGCTTGTTCGGCCTAGCGGGACGGAACACCGGGGAGCTGTTTTTT
TRBD2	TRBV6-5	TRBJ2-1	-	CASSYRGGSSYNEQFF	TGTGCCAGCAGTTACCGCGGGGGTAGCTCCTACAATGAGCAGTTCTTC
TRBD1	TRBV29-1	TRBJ2-6	few	CSVGQGSSGANVLTF	TGCAGCGTCGGACAGGGTAGCTCTGGGGCCAACGTCCTGACTTTC
-	TRBV15	TRBJ2-7	-	CATSRGGAGSYEQYF	TGTGCCACCAGCAGAGGAGGGGCTGGGTCCTACGAGCAGTACTTC
-	TRBV18	TRBJ2-7	-	CASSPRVDEREQYF	TGTGCCAGCTCACCACGCGTCGATGAGAGGGAGCAGTACTTC
-	TRBV11-2	TRBJ1-2	-	CASSLGRGSNYGYTF	TGTGCCAGCAGCTTAGGCAGGGGATCTAACTATGGCTACACCTTC
-	TRBV19	TRBJ2-2	few	CASSHRVGTGELFF	TGTGCCAGTAGTCACAGGGTCGGGACCGGGGAGCTGTTTTTT
-	TRBV7-2	TRBJ2-2	few	CASSGGKSTGELFF	TGTGCCAGCAGCGGGGGGAAAAGTACCGGGGAGCTGTTTTTT
-	TRBV5-1	TRBJ2-3	-	CASSLRGTTSNTQYF	TGCGCCAGCAGCCTGAGGGGGACGACTAGTAATACGCAGTATTTT
-	TRBV6-6	TRBJ1-1	few	CASSIYGRVNTEAFF	TGTGCCAGCAGCATTTACGGTCGGGTGAACACTGAAGCTTTCTTT
-	TRBV7-9	TRBJ2-2	few	CASSHYGRWGTGELFF	TGTGCCAGCAGCCATTACGGGAGATGGGGCACCGGGGAGCTGTTTTTT
-	TRBV29-1	TRBJ1-1	few	CSVVAGVGTEAFF	TGCAGCGTTGTGGCAGGGGTTGGCACTGAAGCTTTCTTT
TRBD2	TRBV5-4	TRBJ2-3	few	CASSSTSGSAPTDTQYF	TGTGCCAGCAGCTCAACTAGCGGTTCCGCTCCCACAGATACGCAGTATTTT
TRBD2	TRBV29-1	TRBJ2-1	few	CSVHLGLAGNEQFF	TGCAGCGTTCACCTAGGACTAGCGGGCAATGAGCAGTTCTTC
TRBD2	TRBV18	TRBJ2-5	-	CASSPLAGFQETQYF	TGTGCCAGCTCACCACTAGCGGGATTCCAAGAGACCCAGTACTTC
-	TRBV28	TRBJ2-7	-	CASTNNLGEQYF	TGTGCCAGCACCAACAACCTAGGCGAGCAGTACTTC
TRBD2	TRBV29-1	TRBJ2-5	few	CSVGPSSGRAQETQYF	TGCAGCGTTGGCCCTTCTAGCGGGAGGGCCCAAGAGACCCAGTACTTC
-	TRBV11-2	TRBJ2-5	few	CASSLVSRTETQYF	TGTGCCAGCAGCTTAGTAAGTCGGACAGAGACCCAGTACTTC
TRBD1	TRBV19	TRBJ1-1	few	CASSPTGGNMNTEAFF	TGTGCCAGTTCACCGACAGGGGGTAACATGAACACTGAAGCTTTCTTT
TRBD2	TRBV7-2	TRBJ2-7	-	CASSSRPGTSGSGNEQYF	TGTGCCAGCAGCTCGCGTCCCGGGACTAGCGGGAGTGGGAACGAGCAGTACTTC
TRBD1	TRBV2	TRBJ2-7	-	CASSELGTGNYEQYF	TGTGCCAGCAGTGAATTGGGGACAGGGAATTACGAGCAGTACTTC
TRBD2	TRBV7-3	TRBJ2-1	few	CASSDRGLAGGGEQFF	TGTGCCAGCAGCGATAGGGGACTAGCGGGAGGAGGTGAGCAGTTCTTC
-	TRBV10-3	TRBJ2-7	-	CAISAGQSSYEQYF	TGTGCCATCAGTGCAGGACAGAGCTCCTACGAGCAGTACTTC